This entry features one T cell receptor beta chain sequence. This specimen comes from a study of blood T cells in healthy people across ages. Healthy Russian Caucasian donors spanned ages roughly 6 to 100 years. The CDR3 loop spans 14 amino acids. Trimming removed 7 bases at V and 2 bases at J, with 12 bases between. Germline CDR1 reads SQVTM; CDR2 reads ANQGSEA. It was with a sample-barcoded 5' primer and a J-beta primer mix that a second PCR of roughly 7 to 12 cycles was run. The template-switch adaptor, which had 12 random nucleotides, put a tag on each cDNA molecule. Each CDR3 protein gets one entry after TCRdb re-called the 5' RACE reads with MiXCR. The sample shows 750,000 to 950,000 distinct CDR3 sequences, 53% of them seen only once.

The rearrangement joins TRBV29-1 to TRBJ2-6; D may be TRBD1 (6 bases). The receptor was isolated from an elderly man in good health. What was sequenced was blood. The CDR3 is CSAKKGAGANVLTF. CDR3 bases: TGCAGCGCCAAGAAGGGGGCTGGGGCCAACGTCCTGACTTTC. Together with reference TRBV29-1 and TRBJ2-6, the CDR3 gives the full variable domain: SAVISQKPSRDICQRGTSLTIQCQVDSQVTMMFWYRQQPGQSLTLIATANQGSEATYESGFVIDKFPISRPNLTFSTLTVSNMSPEDSSIYLCSAKKGAGANVLTFGAGSRLTVL.